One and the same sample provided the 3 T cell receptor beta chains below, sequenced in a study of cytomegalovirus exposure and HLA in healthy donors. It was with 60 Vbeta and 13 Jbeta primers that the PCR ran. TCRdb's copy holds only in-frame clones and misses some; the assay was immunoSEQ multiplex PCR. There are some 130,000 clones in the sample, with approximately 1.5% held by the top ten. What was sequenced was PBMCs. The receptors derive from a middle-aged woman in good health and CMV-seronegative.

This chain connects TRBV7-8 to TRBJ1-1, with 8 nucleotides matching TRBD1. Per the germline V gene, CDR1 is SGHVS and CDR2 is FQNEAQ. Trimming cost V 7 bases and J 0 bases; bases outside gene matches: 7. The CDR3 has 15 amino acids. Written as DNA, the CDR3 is TGTGCCAGCACCCGGGACAGGACACTGAACACTGAAGCTTTCTTT. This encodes CASTRDRTLNTEAFF.

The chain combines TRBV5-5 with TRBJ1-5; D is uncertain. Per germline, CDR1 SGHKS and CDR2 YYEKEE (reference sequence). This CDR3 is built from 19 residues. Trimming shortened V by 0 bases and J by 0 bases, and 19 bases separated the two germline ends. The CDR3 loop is CASSLGAPGSSLSNQPQHF. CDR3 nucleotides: TGTGCCAGCAGCTTGGGGGCTCCCGGGAGTAGTCTTAGCAATCAGCCCCAGCATTTT.

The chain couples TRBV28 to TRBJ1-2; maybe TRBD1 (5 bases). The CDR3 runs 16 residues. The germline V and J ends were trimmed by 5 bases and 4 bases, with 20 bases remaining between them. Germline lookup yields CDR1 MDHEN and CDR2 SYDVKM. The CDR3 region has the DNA TGTGCCAGCAGTCCCGCGGGGGACCTTTTTGGCTATGGCTACACCTTC. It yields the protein CASSPAGDLFGYGYTF.